This record covers a single TCR beta chain. Its binding antigen is unknown. Qualities for individual bases were not recorded, and no much larger clone is one base off. In total, fewer than 750 healthy bone marrow donors made up the cohort. Cohort members were all nominally healthy when sampled, although unrecorded immune exposures were likely present. Of the approximately 700 cohort members, about 280 had positive CMV serostatus and about 330 had negative CMV serostatus, and CMV serostatus was not recorded for the donor. A peripheral blood sample was provided by each donor, and peripheral blood mononuclear cells were used for TCR beta sequencing. The Qiagen DNeasy Blood Extraction Kit was used to extract genomic DNA from the blood cell samples. The sample belongs to a study of cytomegalovirus exposure and HLA in healthy donors (dated by TCRdb to about 2017). With regard to the full study: An earlier analysis of about 560 of the donors reported about 260 Gb of sequence data and 117 million unique TCR beta sequences obtained from some 200 million T cells. The study used immunosequencing to profile the T cell repertoires of 666 subjects and linked those repertoires to cytomegalovirus serostatus. An earlier analysis of roughly 580 of the donors used high-throughput TCR beta sequencing to judge whether each TCR beta V gene segment behaved as functional or pseudogenic. Every repertoire in the discovery cohort had been generated on one and the same sequencing platform. Rather than using new phenotypic data, the later analysis identified candidate immune exposures from TCR beta sequences and from how often those sequences occurred across donors. Four or five DR-DQ haplotypes were handled as single units for association and clustering because linkage in the cohort was strong. Along with the roughly 710-subject first cohort, a separate validation cohort of around 110 different subjects was used. The genetic ancestry cluster associated with self-reported Caucasian donors included about four fifths of the 398 genotyped donors. An early release that covered about 600 HLA-typed donors contained approximately 300 gigabases of sequencing data and 65 million to 100 million unique TCR sequences. Typing coverage differed by locus: A, B, C, DRB1 and DQB1 were typed in roughly 620-630 donors, DQA1 in 522, DPA1 in around 580, and DPB1 in 450 to 490. Among about 400 genotyped donors of the cohort, an average of around 250,000 unique TCR beta nucleotide sequences was sequenced per donor, of which 15% to 20% were non-productive. Alongside the repertoire data, information on donor age, sex, ethnicity and CMV serostatus was compiled. The study combined high-throughput TCR immunosequencing, statistical association of individual TCRs with disease status, and machine learning to predict cytomegalovirus infection status. In a later genetic analysis, genome-wide SNP genotypes for about 55% of the roughly 700 donors were used, and that subset was treated as a discovery cohort. The study aimed to test whether cataloging public T cell receptors could reveal signatures of past pathogen exposure. A later analysis re-analyzed previously published TCR beta repertoires from roughly 630 donors and added high-resolution HLA genotyping to study TCR occurrence patterns. HLA typing included class I and class II loci at four-digit resolution. Overall study outcomes, separate from this receptor: In a later analysis, HLA-associated TCR beta chains showed more clonal expansion and lower generation probabilities than non-associated chains that were equally common. According to a later analysis, most CMV-associated TCR beta chains appeared to be HLA-restricted, and the HLA associations seemed to be driven largely by CMV exposure. Most TCR sequences were seen in very few donors, while some public TCRs were found in many individuals. Because HLA typing was unavailable for some donors at each locus, only the typed subset was used in association tests. Strong co-occurrence of HLA alleles, especially DR and DQ, made assigning TCR associations to individual alleles difficult. Roughly uniform sequencing depth across donors was assumed in presence/absence analyses, although this assumption may not hold. Only TCR beta chains were sequenced in this cohort, and the absence of alpha or paired-chain data limited detectable features. A few of the identified cytomegalovirus-associated TCR beta chains were confirmed in vitro to be specific for cytomegalovirus antigens. Seventeen rarely observed V segments, including chromosome 9 orphons, were excluded from the earlier analysis of approximately 500 of the donors because counts were too low. In a later analysis, over 15,000 TCR beta sequences were associated with specific HLA alleles at a false discovery rate of 0.05. It was suggested by the authors that the approach could potentially be generalized to other disease states and immunological phenotypes. Several of the top co-occurrence clusters appeared to be linked to parvovirus B19, influenza, CMV and Epstein-Barr virus, according to a later analysis. Because the 87-base-pair reads could not distinguish some IMGT-functional V segments, including TRBV6-2 and TRBV6-3, those segments were excluded. The only immune exposure information available for the cohort was CMV serostatus. In an earlier analysis of some 500 of the donors, most TCR beta V segments were observed in productive rearrangements about 87% or about 30% of the time, broadly matching IMGT annotations. In the study, some 160 TCR beta chains were listed as associated with cytomegalovirus. Linkage disequilibrium might explain the correlated functional status among segregating V segments, but an unknown experimental factor could not be excluded. According to a later analysis, TCR association rates differed among HLA loci, with DRB1 alleles showing the most associated TCRs and HLA-C alleles showing the fewest. A further reported finding was that TCR beta sequences accurately predicted the HLA-A and HLA-B alleles for most subjects in the first cohort. The sequencing pipeline was judged likely to have produced a cluster of highly shared sequence variants as a technical artifact. In both the original and validation cohorts, the classifier was reported to diagnose cytomegalovirus status with high specificity and sensitivity. In a later genetic analysis, a missense DCLRE1C variant was associated with V-gene and J-gene trimming of TCR beta chains, and the association was replicated in an independent cohort. A later genetic analysis reported fewer N-insertions in productive TCRs among donors in an Asian-associated ancestry cluster than the roughly 700-donor mean.

The germline V gene (reference sequence) yields SEHNR for CDR1 and FQNEAQ for CDR2. V lost 4 bases and J lost 8 bases; the stretch between them is 9 bases long. From the cysteine up to the phenylalanine, the CDR3 has a length of 13 residues. Left in the record is the CDR3 DNA by itself, 39 bases read in frame from the first base. Libraries came from the immunoSEQ multiplex PCR assay. For the multiplex PCR, a mixture combining 60 forward primers for TCR Vbeta segments and 13 reverse primers for TCR Jbeta segments was used. A multiplex PCR assay on genomic DNA amplified the CDR3 region of rearranged TCR beta genes. The amplified TCR beta libraries were sequenced on the Illumina HiSeq System as 87-base-pair reads. As for the authors' bioinformatics: Across the roughly 600 repertoires, a later analysis counted approximately 75 million unique TCR beta chains, roughly 11 million of which were shared by at least two donors. Raw reads were error-corrected and collapsed into unique sequences with a nearest-neighbor algorithm that merged closely related sequences to remove PCR and sequencing errors. CDR3 sequences were aligned to IMGT reference sequences to assign V, D and J gene segments. For a sequence to be retained, a match of at least six nucleotides was required to both a V gene segment and a J gene segment. A rearrangement was called productive if the CDR3 had no stop codons and remained in frame with V and J, and every other rearrangement was called non-productive. CDR3 was defined according to IMGT convention as the region running from the second conserved V-encoded cysteine to the conserved J-encoded phenylalanine. Sequences without an unambiguous match to a single V gene segment were excluded from the earlier analysis of approximately 560 of the donors. An earlier analysis of 587 of the donors called V segments functional above 56.7% productive rearrangements and segregating when the between-donor standard deviation exceeded 5%. A statistical classification framework was built for diagnosing cytomegalovirus status from the catalog of TCR beta chain sequences. A later analysis assigned V and J genes by comparing TCR nucleotide sequences with IMGT/GENE-DB human TR gene sequences. The TCRdist pipeline was used in a later analysis to assign CDR3 sequences and most-parsimonious VDJ recombination scenarios. In a later analysis, every TCR beta chain was defined by the combination of its CDR3 amino acid sequence and its V-gene family, and reads without a unique V-gene family were dropped. A later analysis removed 592 highly shared, low-generation-probability nucleotide sequences to deal with suspected cross-contamination and a sequencing artifact. A later analysis calculated a clonal expansion index for each public chain from normalized within-repertoire ranks of inferred template counts. Generation probabilities in a later analysis came from a VDJ recombination model fitted to out-of-frame rearrangements, and those results were checked against IGoR. In a later analysis, TCR-TCR, TCR-HLA and TCR-CMV co-occurrence was scored with hypergeometric tests, and a repertoire-size bias correction was applied to TCR pairs. A later analysis estimated false discovery rates by permuting HLA or CMV assignments 20 times. In a later analysis, co-occurring TCRs were grouped using DBSCAN, with TCRdist sequence similarity added in when clustering inside HLA-allele-positive subsets. Repertoires with fewer than 30,000 or more than 120,000 public chains were left out of co-occurrence clustering, as were five repertoires with anomalous nucleotide sharing. In TCRdb, the immuneACCESS table is reduced to in-frame sequences with V and J assigned. These tables do not hold every clone; where another copy was compared, an unresolved V gene accounts for under half, and the others remain unexplained. Clone size and the V and J calls come from that table; the DNA yielded D and trimming. Across this sample there are roughly 140,000 clones, with roughly two thirds seen only once. Clones ranked in the top ten supply around 14% of the sample.

The receptor was isolated from a human donor in good health. The chain employs TRBV7-9 and TRBJ1-6; TRBD1 could be the D gene, as 5 bases match. The sample was PBMCs. The CDR3 reads CASSSTTDSPLHF. At the DNA level, the sequence is TGTGCCAGCAGCTCAACGACAGATTCACCCCTCCACTTT.